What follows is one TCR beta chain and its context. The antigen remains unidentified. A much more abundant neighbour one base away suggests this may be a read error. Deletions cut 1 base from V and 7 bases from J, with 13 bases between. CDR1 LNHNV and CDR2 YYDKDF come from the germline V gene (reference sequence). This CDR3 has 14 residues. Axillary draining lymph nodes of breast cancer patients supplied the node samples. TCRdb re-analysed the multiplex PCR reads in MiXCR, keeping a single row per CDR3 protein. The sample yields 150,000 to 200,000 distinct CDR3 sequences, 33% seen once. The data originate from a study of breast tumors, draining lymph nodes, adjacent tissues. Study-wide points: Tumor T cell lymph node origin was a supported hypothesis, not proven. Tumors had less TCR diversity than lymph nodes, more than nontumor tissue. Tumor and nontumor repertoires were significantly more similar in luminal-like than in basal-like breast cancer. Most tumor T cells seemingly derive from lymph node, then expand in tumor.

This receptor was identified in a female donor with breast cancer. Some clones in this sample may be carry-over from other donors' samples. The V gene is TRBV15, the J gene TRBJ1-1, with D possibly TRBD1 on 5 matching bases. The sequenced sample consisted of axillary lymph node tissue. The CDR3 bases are TGTGCCACCAGCAGAGGTCGGGGGGATAATGAAGCTTTCTTT. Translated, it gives CATSRGRGDNEAFF.